The entry below gives a single TCR beta chain sequence along with its context. Generated by immunoSEQ multiplex PCR, the TCRdb table keeps only in-frame clones and is missing some. The profile shows some 320,000 clones, roughly 86% of them singletons. The sample comes from a study of blood T cell repertoires in COVID-19. The overall study: Spain, Italy and the United States supplied samples that represented acute and convalescent COVID-19. PBMCs, B-cell-depleted T cells, or T cells provided the cDNA or gDNA that made up the material.

Germline V gives CDR1 SGHKS, CDR2 YYEKEE (reference sequence). The CDR3 has 13 residues. The germline V and J ends were trimmed by 2 bases and 4 bases, with 7 bases remaining between them. This chain connects TRBV5-5 to TRBJ1-5, with D hard to call. The TCR was taken from a woman aged 30 to 39 who had recovered from COVID-19. The sequenced sample consisted of PBMCs or T cells enriched from blood (not recorded which). The CDR3 sequence: CASSFPGNQPQHF. The CDR3 region has the DNA TGTGCCAGCAGCTTCCCAGGAAATCAGCCCCAGCATTTT.